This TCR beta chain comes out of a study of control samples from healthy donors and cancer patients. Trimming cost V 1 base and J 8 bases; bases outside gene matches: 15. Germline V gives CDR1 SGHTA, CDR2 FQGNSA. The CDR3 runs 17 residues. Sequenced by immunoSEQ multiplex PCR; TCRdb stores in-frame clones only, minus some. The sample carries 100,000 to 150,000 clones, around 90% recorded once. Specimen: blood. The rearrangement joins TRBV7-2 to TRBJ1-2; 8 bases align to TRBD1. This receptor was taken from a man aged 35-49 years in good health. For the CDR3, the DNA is TGTGCCAGCAGCTTAGGTCTGCGGCTCCAGGACAGGGACGGCTACACCTTC. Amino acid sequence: CASSLGLRLQDRDGYTF.